A selection of T cell receptor beta chains follows, all from one sample in a study of blood T cell repertoires in COVID-19. The assay was immunoSEQ multiplex PCR, and TCRdb's table has in-frame clones only and misses some. The table shows 120,000 or so clones, with over 75% occurring only once. Sequencing was done on a sample of peripheral blood. The receptors shown here come from a woman older than 75 with acute or convalescent COVID-19. Each CDR3 is given with its conserved first and last residue. A D gene is named only where the DNA matches it firmly. Some rows mark clone size as missing; the rest say once, few, many or name a class of expanded clone.

J | D | size | V | CDR3 | DNA
TRBJ2-1 | TRBD2 | - | TRBV9 | CASRPAGGPNEQFF | TGTGCCAGCAGACCAGCGGGGGGGCCCAATGAGCAGTTCTTC
TRBJ2-3 | - | - | TRBV5-4 | CASSLGGLLTDTQYF | TGTGCCAGCAGCTTGGGGGGACTCCTCACAGATACGCAGTATTTT
TRBJ1-5 | - | - | TRBV19 | CASSNHNNQPQHF | TGTGCCAGTAGTAATCACAATAATCAGCCCCAGCATTTT
TRBJ1-3 | - | - | TRBV7-3 | CASSLTPGPGNTIYF | TGTGCCAGCAGCTTAACCCCAGGGCCGGGAAACACCATATATTTT
TRBJ2-3 | TRBD2 | - | TRBV6-5 | CASSYSGGATDTQYF | TGTGCCAGCAGTTATAGCGGGGGAGCCACAGATACGCAGTATTTT
TRBJ2-2 | TRBD1 | - | TRBV7-3 | CASSFRQGASGELFF | TGTGCCAGCAGCTTTAGGCAGGGGGCGTCCGGGGAGCTGTTTTTT
TRBJ2-2 | - | - | TRBV18 | CASSPIRRTGELFF | TGTGCCAGCTCACCTATCCGGAGGACCGGGGAGCTGTTTTTT
TRBJ1-4 | - | - | TRBV7-9 | CASSLSAVGEKLFF | TGTGCCAGCAGCTTATCCGCGGTCGGAGAAAAACTGTTTTTT
TRBJ2-7 | - | - | TRBV12-2 | CASRKSRTTGSYEQYF | TGTGCAAGTCGTAAATCCCGGACTACGGGTTCCTACGAGCAGTACTTC
TRBJ2-3 | TRBD2 | - | TRBV25-1 | CASSVFAGTRNTDTQYF | TGTGCCAGCAGTGTGTTTGCAGGGACTAGAAACACAGATACGCAGTATTTT
TRBJ2-7 | TRBD1 | - | TRBV7-8 | CASSRDSTYEQYF | TGTGCCAGCAGCCGGGACAGTACCTACGAGCAGTACTTC
TRBJ1-2 | - | few | TRBV6-2/TRBV6-3 | CASSSPGVGYTF | TGTGCCAGCAGTTCACCGGGGGTCGGCTACACCTTC
TRBJ2-3 | - | few | TRBV18 | CASSPEMSTDTQYF | TGTGCCAGCTCACCCGAGATGAGCACAGATACGCAGTATTTT
TRBJ1-6 | - | - | TRBV3-1/TRBV3-2 | CASRPGTGEVPLHF | TGTGCCAGCAGGCCCGGGACTGGGGAAGTACCCCTCCACTTT
TRBJ1-3 | - | - | TRBV19 | CASQSGARDLTIYF | TGTGCCAGTCAAAGCGGGGCCAGGGACCTCACCATATATTTT
TRBJ2-1 | TRBD2 | - | TRBV3-1/TRBV3-2 | CASSLREGTYNEQFF | TGTGCCAGCAGCCTAAGGGAGGGAACCTACAATGAGCAGTTCTTC
TRBJ2-5 | TRBD2 | - | TRBV5-4 | CASSSRTSGEETQYF | TGTGCCAGCAGCTCAAGGACTAGCGGCGAAGAGACCCAGTACTTC
TRBJ1-4 | TRBD1 | - | TRBV5-1 | CASSVSPKQGAANEKLFF | TGCGCCAGCAGCGTATCCCCGAAACAGGGGGCTGCTAATGAAAAACTGTTTTTT
TRBJ1-6 | - | - | TRBV7-3 | CASSVQDSNSPLHF | TGTGCCAGCAGCGTGCAGGACAGCAATTCACCCCTCCACTTT
TRBJ1-5 | TRBD1 | - | TRBV4-1 | CASSPSPGQVRNQPQHF | TGCGCCAGCAGCCCCTCCCCCGGACAGGTGAGGAATCAGCCCCAGCATTTT
TRBJ1-5 | - | - | TRBV6-5 | CASSLPGQRQHF | TGTGCCAGCAGTTTACCGGGACAAAGACAGCATTTT
TRBJ2-2 | TRBD1 | - | TRBV2 | CASSPGGGTGELFF | TGTGCCAGCAGTCCAGGGGGTGGGACCGGGGAGCTGTTTTTT
TRBJ2-2 | TRBD1 | - | TRBV9 | CASSGQANTGELFF | TGTGCCAGCAGTGGACAGGCCAACACCGGGGAGCTGTTTTTT
TRBJ2-5 | - | once | TRBV5-1 | CASSLQGGETQYF | TGCGCCAGCAGCTTGCAGGGTGGGGAGACCCAGTACTTC
TRBJ1-2 | - | - | TRBV4-1 | CASSHSRGDYGYTF | TGCGCCAGCAGCCACTCCCGGGGTGATTATGGCTACACCTTC
TRBJ2-3 | - | - | TRBV27 | CASSLARPGLIVATQYF | TGTGCCAGCAGTTTAGCCCGGCCGGGTTTGATAGTCGCAACGCAGTATTTT
TRBJ1-6 | - | - | TRBV7-9 | CASSLSSYNSPLHF | TGTGCCAGCAGCCTTTCCTCCTATAATTCACCCCTCCACTTT
TRBJ1-2 | - | - | TRBV5-1 | CASSLSIEDGYTF | TGCGCCAGCAGCTTGAGTATAGAGGATGGCTACACCTTC
TRBJ1-1 | - | - | TRBV21-1 | CASSILPQGPTEAFF | TGTGCCAGCAGCATCCTCCCCCAGGGTCCCACTGAAGCTTTCTTT
TRBJ1-4 | - | - | TRBV9 | CASTQGPSNEKLFF | TGTGCCAGCACTCAGGGGCCCTCTAATGAAAAACTGTTTTTT
TRBJ2-2 | - | - | TRBV5-5 | CASSLGVSQATGELFF | TGTGCCAGCAGCTTGGGAGTTAGTCAAGCTACCGGGGAGCTGTTTTTT
TRBJ1-2 | - | few | TRBV7-9 | CASSLDPGAGGYTF | TGTGCCAGCAGCTTGGACCCCGGGGCGGGGGGCTACACCTTC
TRBJ1-1 | TRBD1 | - | TRBV5-1 | CASSSESAGQGGTEAFF | TGCGCCAGCAGCTCGGAATCTGCGGGACAGGGAGGCACTGAAGCTTTCTTT
TRBJ2-5 | TRBD1 | once | TRBV27 | CASSVTGLETQYF | TGTGCCAGCAGTGTGACAGGGTTGGAGACCCAGTACTTC
TRBJ1-3 | TRBD1 | - | TRBV4-1 | CASSQGTGSGNTIYF | TGCGCCAGCAGCCAAGGGACAGGCTCTGGAAACACCATATATTTT
TRBJ2-2 | TRBD1 | - | TRBV18 | CASSATRGQGHGELFF | TGTGCCAGCTCAGCAACTCGGGGACAGGGACACGGGGAGCTGTTTTTT
TRBJ1-4 | TRBD1 | - | TRBV28 | CASSLSGTGATLKKLFF | TGTGCCAGCAGTTTATCCGGGACAGGGGCGACACTCAAAAAACTGTTTTTT
TRBJ2-3 | TRBD2 | - | TRBV3-1/TRBV3-2 | CASSQAAAGGTDTQYF | TGTGCCAGCAGCCAAGCCGCAGCGGGGGGTACAGATACGCAGTATTTT
TRBJ1-6 | TRBD1 | - | TRBV6-5 | CASRLGGQGYSPLHF | TGTGCCAGCAGGCTAGGGGGACAGGGGTATTCACCCCTCCACTTT
TRBJ1-6 | - | - | TRBV20-1 | CSAEGGAATHF | TGCAGTGCGGAAGGTGGGGCCGCCACCCACTTT
TRBJ1-3 | - | - | TRBV6-5 | CASSVDSSGNTIYF | TGTGCCAGCAGCGTAGACAGTTCTGGAAACACCATATATTTT
TRBJ1-3 | - | - | TRBV21-1 | CASSKGQGKGNTIYF | TGTGCCAGCAGCAAAGGGCAGGGCAAAGGAAACACCATATATTTT
TRBJ1-1 | - | - | TRBV7-9 | CASSLGQAGANTEAFF | TGTGCCAGCAGCTTAGGGCAGGCAGGGGCGAACACTGAAGCTTTCTTT
TRBJ2-3 | TRBD1 | - | TRBV5-1 | CASSLAGTGGRDTQYF | TGCGCCAGCAGCTTGGCCGGGACAGGGGGAAGAGATACGCAGTATTTT
TRBJ1-2 | - | few | TRBV11-2 | CASSLSTGPIYGYTF | TGTGCCAGCAGCCTTTCCACAGGGCCCATCTATGGCTACACCTTC
TRBJ1-2 | TRBD1 | few | TRBV28 | CASSPRQGVTPRSGYTF | TGTGCCAGCAGTCCCCGCCAGGGGGTTACCCCCCGCTCCGGCTACACCTTC
TRBJ1-1 | TRBD1 | - | TRBV5-1 | CASSWDSMGTEAFF | TGCGCCAGCAGCTGGGACAGTATGGGCACTGAAGCTTTCTTT
TRBJ2-2 | - | - | TRBV18 | CASSRGISNTGELFF | TGTGCCAGCTCACGAGGAATTTCAAACACCGGGGAGCTGTTTTTT
TRBJ2-1 | TRBD1 | once | TRBV4-2 | CASSGQGLGEQFF | TGTGCCAGCAGCGGACAGGGTTTGGGTGAGCAGTTCTTC
TRBJ1-1 | TRBD1 | - | TRBV5-5 | CASSPYDRGTEAFF | TGTGCCAGCAGCCCGTACGACAGGGGCACTGAAGCTTTCTTT
TRBJ1-4 | - | - | TRBV6-5 | CASSPPGLGEKLFF | TGTGCCAGCAGTCCTCCGGGACTAGGAGAAAAACTGTTTTTT
TRBJ2-5 | - | - | TRBV6-5 | CASSYQVGETQYF | TGTGCCAGCAGTTATCAGGTGGGCGAGACCCAGTACTTC
TRBJ1-2 | TRBD1 | - | TRBV5-5 | CASSLHPGTATNYGYTF | TGTGCCAGCAGCTTACACCCAGGGACAGCCACTAACTATGGCTACACCTTC
TRBJ1-1 | TRBD1 | - | TRBV5-5 | CASSLWAGGNTEAFF | TGTGCCAGCAGCTTGTGGGCAGGGGGGAACACTGAAGCTTTCTTT
TRBJ1-1 | - | - | TRBV28 | CASSFSPEGITEAFF | TGTGCCAGCAGTTTCAGCCCGGAGGGGATAACTGAAGCTTTCTTT
TRBJ1-1 | - | - | TRBV10-1 | CASSGQLNTEAFF | TGCGCCAGCAGCGGACAGTTGAACACTGAAGCTTTCTTT
TRBJ1-2 | TRBD1 | - | TRBV7-9 | CASSLGQLSGGYTF | TGTGCCAGCAGCTTGGGACAGCTCAGCGGTGGCTACACCTTC
TRBJ2-5 | TRBD1 | once | TRBV5-4 | CASSFWTGAQETQYF | TGTGCCAGCAGCTTCTGGACAGGCGCTCAAGAGACCCAGTACTTC
TRBJ1-1 | - | few | TRBV19 | CASSIGTRGAITEAFF | TGTGCCAGTAGTATCGGGACAAGAGGGGCGATCACTGAAGCTTTCTTT
TRBJ2-3 | TRBD1 | - | TRBV15 | CATSRDQGATQITQYF | TGTGCCACCAGCAGAGATCAGGGGGCAACACAGATCACGCAGTATTTT